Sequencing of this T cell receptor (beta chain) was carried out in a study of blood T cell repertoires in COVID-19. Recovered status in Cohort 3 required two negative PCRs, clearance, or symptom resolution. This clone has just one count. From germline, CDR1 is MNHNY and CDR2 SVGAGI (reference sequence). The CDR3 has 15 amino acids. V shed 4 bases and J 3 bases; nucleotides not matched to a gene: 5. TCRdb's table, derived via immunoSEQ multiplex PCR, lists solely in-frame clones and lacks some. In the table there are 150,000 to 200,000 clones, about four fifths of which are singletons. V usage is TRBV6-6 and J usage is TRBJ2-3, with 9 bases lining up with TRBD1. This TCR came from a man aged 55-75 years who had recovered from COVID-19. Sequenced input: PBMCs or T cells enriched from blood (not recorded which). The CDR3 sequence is CASSWGQGRTDTQYF. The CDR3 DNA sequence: TGTGCCAGCAGTTGGGGACAGGGTAGAACAGATACGCAGTATTTT.